The clone carrying this T cell receptor (beta chain) was recorded a few times. Its matching antigen is unknown. Unique molecular identifiers were attached to individual cDNA molecules within the library. Per the study methods: Individual samples carried between roughly 23,224 and 700,000 TCRs, with 95,638 as the median. TCRdb independently ran MiXCR on the reads; one entry per CDR3 protein. V and J calls and clone size were set by TCRdb, not the authors. Found here are around 120,000 distinct CDR3 sequences, approximately 9.3% of them singletons; the top ten hold over 1.1%. The source of the sample is a study of human T cells and chemical hapten exposure. On the study more broadly: Variation in per-sample TCR yields came mainly from small pooled library volume differences.

Whole blood that had not been fractionated was the source of extracted total RNA. Findings and limits, study-wide: TCRs above 1 in 1000 frequency stayed constant with DPC sensitization.

From germline, CDR1 is SGHRS and CDR2 YFSETQ. This CDR3 spans 12 amino acids. V was trimmed by 2 bases and J by 8 bases, leaving 10 bases between them. This rearrangement joins TRBV5-1 to TRBJ1-2; D gene uncertain. The TCR originated in a human donor in good health. Some clones in this sample may be carry-over from other donors' samples. The sequenced sample consisted of whole blood. The CDR3 protein is CASSLSTTGYTF. CDR3 DNA sequence: TGCGCCAGCAGCTTATCTACTACGGGCTACACCTTC.